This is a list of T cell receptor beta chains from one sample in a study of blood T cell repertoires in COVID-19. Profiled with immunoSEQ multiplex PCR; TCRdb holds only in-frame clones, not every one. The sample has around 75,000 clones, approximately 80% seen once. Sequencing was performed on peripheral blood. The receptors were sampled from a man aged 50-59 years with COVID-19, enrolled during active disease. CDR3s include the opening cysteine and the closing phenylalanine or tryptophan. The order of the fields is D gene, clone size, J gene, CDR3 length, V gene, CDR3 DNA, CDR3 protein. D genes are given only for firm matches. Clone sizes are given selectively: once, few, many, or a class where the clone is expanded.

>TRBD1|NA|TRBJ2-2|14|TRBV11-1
TGTGCCAGCAGGGGACAGGGGTCAGCCGGGGAGCTGTTTTTT
CASRGQGSAGELFF
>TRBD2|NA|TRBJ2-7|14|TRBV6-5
TGTGCCAGCAGTCGGCGGGAGGGGTCCTACGAGCAGTACTTC
CASSRREGSYEQYF
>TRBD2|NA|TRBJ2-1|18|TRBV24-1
TGTGCCACCAGTGATCCCTACGGGGGGGCGCAATCCTACAATGAGCAGTTCTTC
CATSDPYGGAQSYNEQFF
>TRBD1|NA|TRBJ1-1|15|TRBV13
TGTGCCAGCAGAGGTCAGGGGGATATGAACACTGAAGCTTTCTTT
CASRGQGDMNTEAFF
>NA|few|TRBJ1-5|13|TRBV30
TGTGCCTGGAGTGTACTCGCGAATCAGCCCCAGCATTTT
CAWSVLANQPQHF
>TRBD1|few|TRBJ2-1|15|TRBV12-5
TGTGCTAGTGGTTTGGGACAGGGGGCTGACAATGAGCAGTTCTTC
CASGLGQGADNEQFF
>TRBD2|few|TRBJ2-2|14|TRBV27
TGTGCCAGCAGAGCGGGAGCTCCCACCGGGGAGCTGTTTTTT
CASRAGAPTGELFF
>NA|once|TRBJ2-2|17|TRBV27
TGTGCCAGCAGGCGGACCCCGGGACTGAAGAACACCGGGGAGCTGTTTTTT
CASRRTPGLKNTGELFF
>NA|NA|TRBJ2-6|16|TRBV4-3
TGCGCCAGCTCACCAGACCCGGGCTCTGGGGCCAACGTCCTGACTTTC
CASSPDPGSGANVLTF
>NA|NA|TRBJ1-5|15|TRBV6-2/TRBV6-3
TGTGCCAGCAGTAAAAGACCCCGAGGCGGTCAGCCCCAGCATTTT
CASSKRPRGGQPQHF
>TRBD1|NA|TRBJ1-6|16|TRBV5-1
TGCGCCAGCACCCAAGGGACAGGGTTTGGTAATTCACCCCTCCACTTT
CASTQGTGFGNSPLHF
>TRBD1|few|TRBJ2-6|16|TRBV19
TGTGCCACCCGGGACAGGGTGCGGACTGGGGCCAACGTCCTGACTTTC
CATRDRVRTGANVLTF
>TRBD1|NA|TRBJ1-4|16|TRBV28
TGTGCCAGCAGTTTAATCGACAGGGCAACTAATGAAAAACTGTTTTTT
CASSLIDRATNEKLFF
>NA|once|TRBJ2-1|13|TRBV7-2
TGTGCCAGCAGCTTAGGCCTAAACAATGAGCAGTTCTTC
CASSLGLNNEQFF
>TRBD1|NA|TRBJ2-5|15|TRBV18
TGTGCCAGCTCTAAGACAGGGGCCCTCCAAGAGACCCAGTACTTC
CASSKTGALQETQYF
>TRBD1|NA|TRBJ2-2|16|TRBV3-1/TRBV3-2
TGTGCCAGCTTTATCGGGACAGTATTCAACACCGGGGAGCTGTTTTTT
CASFIGTVFNTGELFF
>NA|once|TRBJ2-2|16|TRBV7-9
TGTGCCAGCAGCTTGCTGCTTCAGACGAACACCGGGGAGCTGTTTTTT
CASSLLLQTNTGELFF
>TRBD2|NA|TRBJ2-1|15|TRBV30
TGTGCCTGGAGTGTCAGCGGGAGAACCAACAATGAGCAGTTCTTC
CAWSVSGRTNNEQFF
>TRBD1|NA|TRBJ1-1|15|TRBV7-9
TGTGCCAGCAGCTTAGACAGGGGGAGGAACACTGAAGCTTTCTTT
CASSLDRGRNTEAFF
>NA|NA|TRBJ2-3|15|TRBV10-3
TGTGCCACCTGTCTCGGGACTCCTGGCACAGATACGCAGTATTTT
CATCLGTPGTDTQYF
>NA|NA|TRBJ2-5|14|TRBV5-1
TGCGCCAGCAGCGTGGGCAGGGCCCAAGAGACCCAGTACTTC
CASSVGRAQETQYF
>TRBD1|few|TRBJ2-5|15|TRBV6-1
TGTGCCAGCAGTGAGACTACAGGGGCCCAAGAGACCCAGTACTTC
CASSETTGAQETQYF
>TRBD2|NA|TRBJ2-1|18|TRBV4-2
TGTGCCAGCAGCCAAGAGTTCCTGGGGAGCGGGAGTTTGGATGAGCAGTTCTTC
CASSQEFLGSGSLDEQFF
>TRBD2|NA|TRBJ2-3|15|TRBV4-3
TGCGCCAGCAGCCTGGGAGCGGGAGAAAGAGATACGCAGTATTTT
CASSLGAGERDTQYF
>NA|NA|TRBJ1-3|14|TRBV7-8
TGTGCCAGCAGCTTTCCTTTGTCTGGAAACACCATATATTTT
CASSFPLSGNTIYF
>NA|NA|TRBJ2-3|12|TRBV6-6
TGTGCCAGCAGTTACTCGCGGGATACGCAGTATTTT
CASSYSRDTQYF
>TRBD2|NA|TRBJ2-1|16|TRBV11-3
TGTGCCAGCAGCTTAGGGCTAGCGGGGACTAGCGATGAGCAGTTCTTC
CASSLGLAGTSDEQFF
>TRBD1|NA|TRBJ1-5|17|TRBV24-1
TGTGCCACCAGTGACTCGAGACAGGGGGCCGGCAATCAGCCCCAGCATTTT
CATSDSRQGAGNQPQHF
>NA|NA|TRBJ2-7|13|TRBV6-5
TGTGCCAGCGGAGCGGAGGTCTCCTACGAGCAGTACTTC
CASGAEVSYEQYF
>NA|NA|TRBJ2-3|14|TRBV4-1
TGCGCCAGCAGCCAAGATCTTTACGGAGATACGCAGTATTTT
CASSQDLYGDTQYF
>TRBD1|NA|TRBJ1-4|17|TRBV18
TGTGCCAGCTCACCGGGACAGGGGGCGCTTGCTAATGAAAAACTGTTTTTT
CASSPGQGALANEKLFF
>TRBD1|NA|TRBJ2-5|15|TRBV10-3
TGTGCCATCAGGGGTGGACAGGGAATGGGGGAGACCCAGTACTTC
CAIRGGQGMGETQYF
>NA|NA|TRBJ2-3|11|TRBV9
TGTGCCAGCAGCGCAACAGATACGCAGTATTTT
CASSATDTQYF
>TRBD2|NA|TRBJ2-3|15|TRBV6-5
TGTGCCAGCAGTTATGGGACTAGCGGGAAGGGGGCGCAGTATTTT
CASSYGTSGKGAQYF
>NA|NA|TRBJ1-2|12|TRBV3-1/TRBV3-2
TGTGCCAGCAGCCATCTCACGGATGGCTACACCTTC
CASSHLTDGYTF
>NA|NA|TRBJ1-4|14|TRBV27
TGTGCCAGCAGTTTATGGGCCCGTAATGAAAAACTGTTTTTT
CASSLWARNEKLFF
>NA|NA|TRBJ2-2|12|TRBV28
TGTGCCAGCAGTTTCCGGACCGGGGAGCTGTTTTTT
CASSFRTGELFF
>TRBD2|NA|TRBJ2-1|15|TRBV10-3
TGTGCCATCCGGACAGCGGGAGGGCCCACTGGTGAGCAGTTCTTC
CAIRTAGGPTGEQFF
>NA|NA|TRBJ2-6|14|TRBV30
TGTGCCTGGAGTCAGGACTCTGGGGCCAACGTCCTGACTTTC
CAWSQDSGANVLTF
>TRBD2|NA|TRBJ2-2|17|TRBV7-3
TGTGCCAGCAGCTTAGAGACAGCGGGAGGACTTACCGGGGAGCTGTTTTTT
CASSLETAGGLTGELFF